This TCR beta chain was sequenced during a study of blood T cell repertoires in COVID-19. Study in general: Nucleic acid was either cDNA or gDNA, and it came from T cells, B-cell-depleted T cells, or PBMCs.

Deletions cut 5 bases from V and 1 base from J, with 14 bases between. Germline V gene sequence: CDR1 MNHEY, CDR2 SVGAGI. The CDR3 length is 15 residues. Methods used by the authors: Using reference gene primer amplification, nucleated cell counts were estimated. Libraries were prepared by immunoSEQ multiplex PCR; TCRdb keeps only in-frame clonotypes and omits some of them. V and J calls and clone size are copied from that table; D and trimming were computed from the DNA. The data show 50,000 to 75,000 clones, with around 92% seen just once and approximately 4.6% held by the top ten. The chain joins TRBV6-5 to TRBJ1-1; D remains ambiguous. This clonotype originated in a man aged 50-60 years with active COVID-19. The sample taken for sequencing was peripheral blood. CDR3 coding DNA: TGTGCCAGCAGTCACCGGCACACGGGGAACACTGAAGCTTTCTTT. Translation: CASSHRHTGNTEAFF.